A single sample is the source of the 30 T cell receptor beta chains below, sequenced in a study of cytomegalovirus exposure and HLA in healthy donors. The assay was immunoSEQ multiplex PCR, and TCRdb's table has in-frame clones only and misses some. This table has about 150,000 clones, about 86% appearing once. The sample taken for sequencing was PBMCs. Every receptor here comes from a human donor in good health.

The rearrangement uses TRBV7-9 and TRBJ1-2, with D maybe TRBD1 (5 bases). The CDR3 runs 14 residues. With 0 bases removed from V and 4 bases from J, the gap between germline ends came to 9 bases. The V gene's germline CDR1 is SEHNR and CDR2 FQNEAQ (reference sequence). This CDR3 reads CASSLATDLYGYTF. The CDR3 nucleotides are TGTGCCAGCAGCTTAGCGACAGACCTCTATGGCTACACCTTC.

The genes are TRBV11-2 and TRBJ1-2, with 12 bases matching TRBD1. With V trimmed by 1 base and J by 3 bases, 12 bases remained unmatched. This CDR3 spans 19 amino acids. Germline CDR1 is SGHAT and CDR2 is FQNNGV. CDR3 DNA: TGTGCCAGCAGCTTAGTATCCGGGACAGGGGGCTGGGGCGACTATGGCTACACCTTC. Residues: CASSLVSGTGGWGDYGYTF.

The J gene is TRBJ1-5, the V gene TRBV28; the D gene is possibly TRBD1 (6 bases). The V end was cut by 6 bases, the J end by 10 bases, with 16 bases between. Germline V gives CDR1 MDHEN, CDR2 SYDVKM. CDR3 length: 13 residues. This CDR3 is CASRPYRDEPQHF. The CDR3 bases are TGTGCCAGCAGGCCATACAGGGACGAACCCCAGCATTTT.

The chain is built from TRBV5-1 and TRBJ2-2, with D possibly being TRBD1 (7 bases). Trimming cost V 5 bases and J 0 bases, with 11 bases left between them. CDR3 length: 15 residues. Germline assignment: CDR1 SGHRS and CDR2 YFSETQ. The DNA of the CDR3 is TGCGCCAGCAGGGAGGGGGCAGCGAACACCGGGGAGCTGTTTTTT. Amino acids: CASREGAANTGELFF.

In this sample, this clone turned up once. The chain combines TRBV5-5 with TRBJ2-7, with D tentatively TRBD1 (6 bases). V gave up 6 bases and J gave up 0 bases, with 13 bases separating them. The germline V gene has CDR1 SGHKS and CDR2 YYEKEE (reference sequence). The length of the CDR3 is 14 residues. In nucleotides, the CDR3 is TGTGCCAGCAAACACAGGGAAAGCTCCTACGAGCAGTACTTC. This gives the protein CASKHRESSYEQYF.

This chain links TRBV27 with TRBJ2-1, with 10 bases fitting TRBD2. V lost 6 bases to trimming and J lost 3 bases; unmatched junction nucleotides: 5. The CDR3 has 15 amino acids. Germline CDR1 reads MNHEY; CDR2 reads SMNVEV (reference sequence). The CDR3 reads CASSPGTSVYNEQFF. CDR3 DNA: TGTGCCAGCAGCCCCGGGACTAGCGTCTACAATGAGCAGTTCTTC.

In the case of this clone: This sample includes further DNA sequences coding for the same CDR3. The chain couples TRBV7-9 to TRBJ2-1; the D is unclear. Trimming took off 1 base at V and 6 bases at J, with 7 bases between the two ends. From germline, CDR1 is SEHNR and CDR2 FQNEAQ (reference sequence). The CDR3 contains 13 residues. The CDR3 coding sequence is TGTGCCAGCAGCTTAGTGGCAGGCAATGAGCAGTTCTTC. Amino acid sequence: CASSLVAGNEQFF. Looking up the rest from reference TRBV7-9 and TRBJ2-1 gives the full variable domain: DTGVSQNPRHKITKRGQNVTFRCDPISEHNRLYWYRQTLGQGPEFLTYFQNEAQLEKSRLLSDRFSAERPKGSFSTLEIQRTEQGDSAMYLCASSLVAGNEQFFGPGTRLTVL.

V and J are TRBV5-6 and TRBJ1-4; 7 nucleotides line up with TRBD1. The CDR3 loop spans 14 amino acids. The J segment lost 4 bases and the V segment lost 5 bases, leaving 5 bases of the junction unmatched. CDR1 and CDR2 from the germline V gene are SGHDT and YYEEEE. CDR3 loop: CASSRQGLNEKLFF. CDR3 nucleotide sequence: TGTGCCAGCAGTAGACAGGGACTTAATGAAAAACTGTTTTTT. The full variable domain, rest sourced from reference TRBV5-6 and TRBJ1-4, is DAGVTQSPTHLIKTRGQQVTLRCSPKSGHDTVSWYQQALGQGPQFIFQYYEEEERQRGNFPDRFSGHQFPNYSSELNVNALLLGDSALYLCASSRQGLNEKLFFGSGTQLSVL.

The V call is TRBV5-4, the J call TRBJ1-2, with 10 nucleotides matching TRBD1. Germline values: CDR1 SGHNT, CDR2 YYREEE (reference sequence). The CDR3 sequence is 16 residues long. J gave up 0 bases and V 3 bases, and 5 bases lay outside the gene matches. The CDR3 DNA follows: TGTGCCAGCAGCTCGTGGGACAGGGGTGCTAACTATGGCTACACCTTC. Encoded protein: CASSSWDRGANYGYTF.

V is TRBV5-1 and J is TRBJ1-1; D unresolved. The CDR3 loop spans 13 amino acids. V shed 0 bases and J shed 2 bases, with 5 bases lying between them. The V gene's germline CDR1 is SGHRS and CDR2 YFSETQ. For the CDR3, the DNA is TGCGCCAGCAGCTTGGGGCTCAACACTGAAGCTTTCTTT. It specifies CASSLGLNTEAFF.

The CDR3: CASSRGTLITYEQYF. DNA of the CDR3: TGTGCCAGCAGTCGCGGGACGTTGATTACCTACGAGCAGTACTTC. This chain links TRBV27 with TRBJ2-7; maybe TRBD2 (6 bases). The CDR3 covers 15 residues. Per germline, CDR1 MNHEY and CDR2 SMNVEV (reference sequence). The V and J ends lost 5 bases and 2 bases respectively, with 16 bases between them.

The chain employs TRBV6-5 and TRBJ1-2; 11 positions match TRBD1. The junction had 9 bases not matched to a gene; V was cut back by 5 bases and J by 7 bases. The CDR3 has 15 residues. The germline gives CDR1 MNHEY, CDR2 SVGAGI. The CDR3 DNA follows: TGTGCCAGCAGTGCCTACGGGACAGGGGGGGGTGGCTACACCTTC. The encoded protein is CASSAYGTGGGGYTF.

The chain joins TRBV5-1 to TRBJ1-5; 8 bases are a match to TRBD1. Germline CDR1 reads SGHRS; CDR2 reads YFSETQ. CDR3 length equals 15 residues. V was pared by 1 base and J by 5 bases, with 5 bases of the junction left unmatched. The DNA for the CDR3 is TGCGCCAGCAGCTTGAACGCGGGACAGGATCAGCCCCAGCATTTT. Protein: CASSLNAGQDQPQHF.

This clone was counted between two and nine times. The chain recombines TRBV15 with TRBJ2-6, with 9 nucleotides matching TRBD1. Losses at the gene ends were 5 bases for V and 3 bases for J; bases not matched to a gene: 5. The germline V gene encodes CDR1 LNHNV and CDR2 YYDKDF (reference sequence). The length of the CDR3 is 16 residues. CDR3 sequence (DNA): TGTGCCACCAGCCGGGGACAGGGCCGTGGGGCCAACGTCCTGACTTTC. Translation gives CATSRGQGRGANVLTF.

This chain links TRBV2 with TRBJ2-1; a possible D gene is TRBD2 (5 bases). The germline V gene encodes CDR1 SNHLY and CDR2 FYNNEI. Trimming left V 7 bases short and J 6 bases short, with 13 bases between. The CDR3 extends over 13 amino acids. CDR3 DNA: TGTGCCAGCACCCGGGGTGGCGTCAATGAGCAGTTCTTC. Translation: CASTRGGVNEQFF.

This chain links TRBV5-1 with TRBJ1-2; D is undetermined. CDR1 is SGHRS, CDR2 YFSETQ, per germline. V was cut by 6 bases and J by 8 bases, with 14 bases left in between. The CDR3 runs 12 residues. CDR3 in amino acids: CASTSDISGYTF. In nucleotides, the CDR3 is TGCGCCAGCACCTCTGACATAAGCGGCTACACCTTC.

The rearrangement uses TRBV2 and TRBJ1-2; maybe TRBD1 (5 bases). Germline V gene sequence: CDR1 SNHLY, CDR2 FYNNEI. Trimming stripped 4 bases from V and 0 bases from J, with 9 bases between. There are 14 residues in the CDR3. The CDR3 nucleotides are TGTGCCAGCAGTGGAGAACAGGCTAACTATGGCTACACCTTC. It specifies CASSGEQANYGYTF.

This chain connects TRBV6-1 to TRBJ2-2; 9 bases fit TRBD2. This CDR3 region has 14 residues. The V segment lost 6 bases and the J segment 5 bases; nucleotides outside the gene matches: 4. The germline V gene has CDR1 MNHNS and CDR2 SASEGT. CDR3 sequence: CASRISGRTGELFF. The CDR3 bases are TGTGCCAGCAGGATTAGCGGGAGAACCGGGGAGCTGTTTTTT.

V and J are TRBV6-5 and TRBJ1-2; no clear D gene. CDR3 length: 10 amino acids. Germline loops: CDR1 MNHEY, CDR2 SVGAGI. The V and J ends lost 10 bases and 7 bases respectively, with 10 bases between them. In DNA form, the CDR3 reads TGTGCCACTTACCGAGCTGGCTACACCTTC. It codes for CATYRAGYTF.

This chain connects TRBV5-1 to TRBJ1-5, with TRBD1 identical over 7 bases. Trimming at V came to 5 bases and at J to 5 bases, leaving 4 bases not matched to a gene. In germline, CDR1 is SGHRS, CDR2 YFSETQ. This CDR3 has 13 residues. As DNA, the CDR3 is TGCGCCAGCAGTCGGGACAGCGATCAGCCCCAGCATTTT. Protein: CASSRDSDQPQHF.

The chain carries TRBV5-4 and TRBJ2-7; TRBD2 might be the D (5 bases). CDR3 length: 12 amino acids. In germline, CDR1 is SGHNT, CDR2 YYREEE (reference sequence). Trimming took off 3 bases at V and 3 bases at J, with 7 bases between the two ends. The CDR3 DNA sequence: TGTGCCAGCAGCTCCGGGAACTACGAGCAGTACTTC. It is translated as CASSSGNYEQYF.

V is TRBV19 and J is TRBJ1-5; tentative D call: TRBD1 (6 bases). The V end lost 6 bases, the J end lost 11 bases, and 20 bases lay between the germline ends. The CDR3 is 14 amino acids. The germline V gene encodes CDR1 LNHDA and CDR2 SQIVND (reference sequence). CDR3: CASRTLSGASSQHF. In DNA form, the CDR3 reads TGTGCCAGTAGGACTTTGTCAGGGGCCTCCTCCCAGCATTTT.

V usage is TRBV5-4 and J usage is TRBJ1-4; 7 nucleotides line up with TRBD1. Germline CDR1 reads SGHNT; CDR2 reads YYREEE (reference sequence). The length of the CDR3 is 16 residues. The V and J ends lost 4 bases and 3 bases, in that order; junction bases with no gene match: 9. The CDR3, as DNA: TGTGCCAGCAGCCCTGAAGGGGGACAGTCTAATGAAAAACTGTTTTTT. It codes for CASSPEGGQSNEKLFF.

V usage is TRBV19 and J usage is TRBJ2-7; the D gene is possibly TRBD2 (5 bases). Trimming cost V 4 bases and J 0 bases, with 13 bases left between them. CDR3 length equals 15 residues. Germline assignment: CDR1 LNHDA and CDR2 SQIVND (reference sequence). The CDR3 region has the DNA TGTGCCAGTAGTAAGTCTAGCCAAAGCTCCTACGAGCAGTACTTC. This codes for CASSKSSQSSYEQYF.

As regards this clone: One end of the junction is discordant with germline, which a read error may explain. The gene calls are TRBV5-4 and TRBJ1-4; 7 bases agree with TRBD1. The CDR3 covers 15 residues. The germline V gene encodes CDR1 SGHNT and CDR2 YYREEE (reference sequence). The CDR3 DNA reads TGTGCCAGCAGCTTCGGACAGGAGGCGCGCTCCCACCAGAGTTTT. It translates to CASSFGQEARSHQSF.

This chain links TRBV11-2 with TRBJ2-1; D unclear. This CDR3 comprises 16 residues. Trimming cost V 4 bases and J 2 bases, with 15 bases left between them. Per the germline V gene, CDR1 is SGHAT and CDR2 is FQNNGV. The CDR3 reads CASSSRTETAYNEQFF. The DNA for the CDR3 is TGTGCCAGCAGCTCCCGCACAGAGACCGCCTACAATGAGCAGTTCTTC.

Remarks on this clone: The junction shows a germline mismatch at one end, possibly a read error. The chain combines TRBV2 with TRBJ1-2, with D maybe TRBD1 (6 bases). CDR1 is SNHLY, CDR2 FYNNEI, per germline. The CDR3 covers 15 residues. This CDR3 is CASREDRLPNYGYTF. CDR3 sequence (DNA): TGTGCCAGCAGGGAAGACAGGCTCCCTAACTATGGCTACACCTTC.

The chain employs TRBV5-1 and TRBJ2-1; 8 nucleotides line up with TRBD1. CDR3 length: 14 amino acids. With V trimmed by 4 bases and J by 8 bases, 8 bases remained unmatched. Germline CDR1 and CDR2: SGHRS and YFSETQ. The DNA of the CDR3 is TGCGCCAGCAGCGTCCGGGACAGGAGTTATGAGCAGTTCTTC. Its translation: CASSVRDRSYEQFF.

In this sample, this clone turned up once. The gene calls are TRBV6-4 and TRBJ2-1; no clear D gene. The V end was cut by 0 bases, the J end by 8 bases, with 14 bases between. The CDR3 runs 15 residues. Germline CDR1 reads MRHNA; CDR2 reads SNTAGT. The CDR3 here is CASSDSAEEADEQFF. The CDR3 region has the DNA TGTGCCAGCAGTGACTCGGCGGAAGAGGCAGATGAGCAGTTCTTC.

In this sample, this clone turned up once. The chain has TRBV6-6 and TRBJ1-2; D may be TRBD1 (5 bases). The ends were cut back, 7 bases at V and 0 bases at J, with 15 bases in the middle. The CDR3 length is 15 residues. Germline CDR1 and CDR2: MNHNY and SVGAGI (reference sequence). CDR3: CASTPTGASNYGYTF. CDR3 nucleotides: TGTGCCAGCACCCCTACTGGGGCATCTAACTATGGCTACACCTTC.